This entry features one T cell receptor (beta chain) sequence. The sample belongs to a study of OX40 agonist ivuxolimab in advanced cancers. The assay was immunoSEQ multiplex PCR, and TCRdb's table has in-frame clones only and misses some. The repertoire holds over 20,000 clones, with just over 85% as singletons. Trimming shortened V by 5 bases and J by 10 bases, and 9 bases separated the two germline ends. Per the germline V gene, CDR1 is MGHDK and CDR2 is SYGVNS. The CDR3 is 11 amino acids. Any history of autoimmune disease or systemic immunosuppression disqualified patients. V and J are TRBV25-1 and TRBJ2-1; D assignment may be TRBD1 or TRBD2 (6 bases each). The receptor was derived from an adult with an advanced solid tumor such as melanoma, head and neck, liver or kidney cancer. The sequencing used CD4+ or CD8+ T cells sorted from blood, collected in a trial of the OX40 agonist ivuxolimab. CDR3 bases: TGTGCCAGCAGTAGGGGGAGGGAGCAGTTCTTC. Encoded protein: CASSRGREQFF.